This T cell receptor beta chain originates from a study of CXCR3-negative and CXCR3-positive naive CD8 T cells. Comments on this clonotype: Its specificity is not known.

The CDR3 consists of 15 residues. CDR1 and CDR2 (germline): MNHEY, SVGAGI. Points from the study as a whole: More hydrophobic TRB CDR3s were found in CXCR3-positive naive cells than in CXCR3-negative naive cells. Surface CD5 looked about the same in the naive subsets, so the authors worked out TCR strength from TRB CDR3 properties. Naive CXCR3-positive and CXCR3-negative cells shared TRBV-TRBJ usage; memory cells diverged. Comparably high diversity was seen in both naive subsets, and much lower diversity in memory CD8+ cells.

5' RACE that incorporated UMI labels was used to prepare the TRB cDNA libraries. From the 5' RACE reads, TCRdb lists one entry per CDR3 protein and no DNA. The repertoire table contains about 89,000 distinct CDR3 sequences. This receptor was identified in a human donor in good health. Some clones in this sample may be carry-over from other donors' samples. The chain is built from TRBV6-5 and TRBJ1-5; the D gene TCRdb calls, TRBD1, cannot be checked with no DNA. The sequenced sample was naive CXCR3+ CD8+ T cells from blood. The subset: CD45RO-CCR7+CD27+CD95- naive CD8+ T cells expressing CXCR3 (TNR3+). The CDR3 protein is CASSSRVSSNQPQHF.